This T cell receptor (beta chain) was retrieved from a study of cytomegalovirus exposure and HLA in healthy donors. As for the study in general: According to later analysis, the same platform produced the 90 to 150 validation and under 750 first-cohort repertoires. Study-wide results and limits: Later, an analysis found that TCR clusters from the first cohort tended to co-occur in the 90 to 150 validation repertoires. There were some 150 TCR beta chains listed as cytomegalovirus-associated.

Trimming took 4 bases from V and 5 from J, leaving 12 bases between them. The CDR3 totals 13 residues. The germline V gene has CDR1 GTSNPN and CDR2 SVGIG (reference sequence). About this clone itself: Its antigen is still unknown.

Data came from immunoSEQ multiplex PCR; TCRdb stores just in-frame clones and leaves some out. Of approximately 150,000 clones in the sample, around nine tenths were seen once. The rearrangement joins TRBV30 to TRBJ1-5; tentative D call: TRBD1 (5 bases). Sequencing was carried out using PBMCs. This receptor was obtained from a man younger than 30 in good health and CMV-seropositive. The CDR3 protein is CAWNRGYDQPQHF. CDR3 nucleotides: TGTGCCTGGAATAGGGGATACGATCAGCCCCAGCATTTT.